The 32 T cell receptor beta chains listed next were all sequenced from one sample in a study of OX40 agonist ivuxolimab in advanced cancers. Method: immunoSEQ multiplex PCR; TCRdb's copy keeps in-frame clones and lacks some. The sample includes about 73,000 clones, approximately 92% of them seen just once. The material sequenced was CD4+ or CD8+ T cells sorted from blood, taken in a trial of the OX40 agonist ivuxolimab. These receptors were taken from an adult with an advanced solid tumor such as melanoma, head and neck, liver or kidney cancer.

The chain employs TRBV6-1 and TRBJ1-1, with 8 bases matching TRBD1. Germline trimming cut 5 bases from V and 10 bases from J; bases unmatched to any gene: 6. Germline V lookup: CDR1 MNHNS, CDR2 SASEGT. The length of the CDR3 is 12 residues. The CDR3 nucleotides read TGTGCCAGCAGTTTATCCAGGGGGCGAGCTTTCTTT. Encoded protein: CASSLSRGRAFF.

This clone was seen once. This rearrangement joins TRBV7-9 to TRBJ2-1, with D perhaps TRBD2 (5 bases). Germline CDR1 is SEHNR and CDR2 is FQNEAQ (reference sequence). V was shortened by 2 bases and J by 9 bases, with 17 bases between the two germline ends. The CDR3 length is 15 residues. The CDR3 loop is CASSLLSGPGVEQFF. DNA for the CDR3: TGTGCCAGCAGCTTACTAAGCGGCCCTGGGGTTGAGCAGTTCTTC. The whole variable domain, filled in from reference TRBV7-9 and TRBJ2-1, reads DTGVSQNPRHKITKRGQNVTFRCDPISEHNRLYWYRQTLGQGPEFLTYFQNEAQLEKSRLLSDRFSAERPKGSFSTLEIQRTEQGDSAMYLCASSLLSGPGVEQFFGPGTRLTVL.

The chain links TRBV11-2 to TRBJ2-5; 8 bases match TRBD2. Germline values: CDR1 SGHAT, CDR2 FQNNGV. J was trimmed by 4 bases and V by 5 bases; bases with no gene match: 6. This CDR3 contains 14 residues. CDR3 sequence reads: CASSLGLAGETQYF. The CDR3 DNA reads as TGTGCCAGCAGCCTTGGACTAGCTGGAGAGACCCAGTACTTC.

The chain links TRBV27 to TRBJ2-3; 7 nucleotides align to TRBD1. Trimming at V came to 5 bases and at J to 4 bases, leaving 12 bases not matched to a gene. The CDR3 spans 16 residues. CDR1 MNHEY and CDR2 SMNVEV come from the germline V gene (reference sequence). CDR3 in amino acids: CASSPQGDGSADTQYF. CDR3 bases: TGTGCCAGCAGTCCCCAGGGGGACGGGTCGGCAGATACGCAGTATTTT.

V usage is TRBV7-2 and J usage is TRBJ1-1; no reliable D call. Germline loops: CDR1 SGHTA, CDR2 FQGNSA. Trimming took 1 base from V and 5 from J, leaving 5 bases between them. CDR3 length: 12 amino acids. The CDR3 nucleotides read TGTGCCAGCAGCTTAGTCGTAACTGAAGCTTTCTTT. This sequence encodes CASSLVVTEAFF.

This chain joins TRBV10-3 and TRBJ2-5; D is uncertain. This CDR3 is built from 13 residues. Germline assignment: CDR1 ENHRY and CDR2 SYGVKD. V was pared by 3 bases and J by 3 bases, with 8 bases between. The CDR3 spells CAISEGPEETQYF. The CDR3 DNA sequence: TGTGCCATCAGTGAAGGACCGGAAGAGACCCAGTACTTC.

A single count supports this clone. The CDR3 nucleotides read TGTGCCAGCCGTTTATGGGAGAACACTGAAGCTTTCTTT. Amino acid sequence: CASRLWENTEAFF. The chain links TRBV25-1 to TRBJ1-1; unclear D gene. CDR1 and CDR2 from the germline V gene are MGHDK and SYGVNS. The V gene lost 8 bases and the J gene lost 1 base, with 11 bases spanning the gap. The length of the CDR3 is 13 residues.

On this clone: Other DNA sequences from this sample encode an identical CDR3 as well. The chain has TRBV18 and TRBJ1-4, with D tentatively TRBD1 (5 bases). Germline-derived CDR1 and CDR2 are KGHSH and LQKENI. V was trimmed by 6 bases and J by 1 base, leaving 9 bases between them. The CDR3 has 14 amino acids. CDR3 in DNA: TGTGCCAGCTCGCCAGACAGAACTAATGAAAAACTGTTTTTT. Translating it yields CASSPDRTNEKLFF.

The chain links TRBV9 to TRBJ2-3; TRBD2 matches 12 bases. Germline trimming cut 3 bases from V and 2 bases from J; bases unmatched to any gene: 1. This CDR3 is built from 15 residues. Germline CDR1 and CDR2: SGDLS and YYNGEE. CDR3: CASSGTSGTTDTQYF. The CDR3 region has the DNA TGTGCCAGCAGCGGGACTAGCGGGACCACAGATACGCAGTATTTT.

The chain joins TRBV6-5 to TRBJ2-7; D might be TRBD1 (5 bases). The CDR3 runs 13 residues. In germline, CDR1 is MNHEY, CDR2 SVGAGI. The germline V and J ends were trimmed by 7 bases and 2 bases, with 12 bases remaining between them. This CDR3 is CASIGGAAYEQYF. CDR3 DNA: TGTGCCAGCATCGGTGGGGCGGCCTACGAGCAGTACTTC.

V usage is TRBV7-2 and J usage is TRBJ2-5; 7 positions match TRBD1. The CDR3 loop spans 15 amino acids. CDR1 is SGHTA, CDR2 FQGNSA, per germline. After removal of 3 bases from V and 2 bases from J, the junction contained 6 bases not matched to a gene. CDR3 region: CASSFKGGLQETQYF. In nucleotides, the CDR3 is TGTGCCAGCAGCTTTAAAGGGGGCTTACAAGAGACCCAGTACTTC.

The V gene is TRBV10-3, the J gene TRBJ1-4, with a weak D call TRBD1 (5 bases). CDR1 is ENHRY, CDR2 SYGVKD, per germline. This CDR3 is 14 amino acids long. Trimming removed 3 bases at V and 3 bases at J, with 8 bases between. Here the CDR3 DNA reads TGTGCCATCAGTGACGACAGTCCTAATGAAAAACTGTTTTTT. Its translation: CAISDDSPNEKLFF.

The CDR3 DNA reads as TGTGCCTGGACCGCGGGGACCTCCTACAATGAGCAGTTCTTC. Its translation: CAWTAGTSYNEQFF. J is TRBJ2-1 and V is TRBV30; a possible D gene is TRBD2 (6 bases). Germline V CDR1 and CDR2: GTSNPN, SVGIG (reference sequence). The CDR3 runs 14 residues. The V and J ends lost 4 bases and 0 bases respectively, with 10 bases between them.

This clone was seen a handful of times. Written as DNA, the CDR3 is TGTGCCAGCAGCTTAGATCGGACTACCAATGAGCAGTTCTTC. This gives the protein CASSLDRTTNEQFF. The chain has TRBV11-2 and TRBJ2-1, with D possibly matching TRBD2 (6 bases). The ends were cut back, 0 bases at V and 6 bases at J, with 9 bases in the middle. This CDR3 is 14 amino acids long. Germline V gene sequence: CDR1 SGHAT, CDR2 FQNNGV.

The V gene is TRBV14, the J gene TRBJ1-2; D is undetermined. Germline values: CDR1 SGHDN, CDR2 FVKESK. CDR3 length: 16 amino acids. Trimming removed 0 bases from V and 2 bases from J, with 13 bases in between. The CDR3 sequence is CASSQDWTRGNYGYTF. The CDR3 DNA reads TGTGCCAGCAGCCAAGACTGGACCAGAGGAAACTATGGCTACACCTTC.

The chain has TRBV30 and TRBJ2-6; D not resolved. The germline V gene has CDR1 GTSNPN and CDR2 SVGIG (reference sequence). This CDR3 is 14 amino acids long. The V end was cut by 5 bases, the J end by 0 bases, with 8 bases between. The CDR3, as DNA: TGTGCCTGGGCCGATCCCTCTGGGGCCAACGTCCTGACTTTC. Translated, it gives CAWADPSGANVLTF. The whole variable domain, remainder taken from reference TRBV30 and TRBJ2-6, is SQTIHQWPATLVQPVGSPLSLECTVEGTSNPNLYWYRQAAGRGLQLLFYSVGIGQISSEVPQNLSASRPQDRQFILSSKKLLLSDSGFYLCAWADPSGANVLTFGAGSRLTVL.

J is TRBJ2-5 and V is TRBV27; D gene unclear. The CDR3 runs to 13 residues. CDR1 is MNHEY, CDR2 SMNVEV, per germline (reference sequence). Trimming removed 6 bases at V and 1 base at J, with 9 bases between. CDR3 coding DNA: TGTGCCAGCAGCTGGCGCGGCCAAGAGACCCAGTACTTC. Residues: CASSWRGQETQYF.

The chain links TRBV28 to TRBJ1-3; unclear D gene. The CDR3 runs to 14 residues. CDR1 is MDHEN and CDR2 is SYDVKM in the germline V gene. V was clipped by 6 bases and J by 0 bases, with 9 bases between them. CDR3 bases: TGTGCCAGCAGGAATACCAACTCTGGAAACACCATATATTTT. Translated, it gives CASRNTNSGNTIYF.

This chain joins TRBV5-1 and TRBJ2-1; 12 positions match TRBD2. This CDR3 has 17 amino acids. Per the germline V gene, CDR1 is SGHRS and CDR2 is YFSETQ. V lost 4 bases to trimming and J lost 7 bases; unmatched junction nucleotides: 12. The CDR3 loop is CASSENLAGGPENEQFF. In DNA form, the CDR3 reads TGCGCCAGCAGCGAGAACCTAGCGGGAGGGCCAGAGAATGAGCAGTTCTTC.

The DNA for the CDR3 is TGTGCCAGCAGTTTATCTCGGGGTGACCAAGAGACCCAGTACTTC. Translating gives CASSLSRGDQETQYF. The V gene is TRBV27, the J gene TRBJ2-5, with D perhaps matching TRBD2 (5 bases). Germline CDR1 and CDR2: MNHEY and SMNVEV (reference sequence). Trimming cost V 0 bases and J 0 bases, with 8 bases left between them. CDR3 length: 15 amino acids.

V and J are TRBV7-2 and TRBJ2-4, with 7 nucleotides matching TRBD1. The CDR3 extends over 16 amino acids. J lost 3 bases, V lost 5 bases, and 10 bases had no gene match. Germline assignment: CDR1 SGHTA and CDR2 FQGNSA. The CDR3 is CASSRDRSGGKNIQYF. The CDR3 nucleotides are TGTGCCAGCAGCCGAGACAGATCAGGGGGCAAAAACATTCAGTACTTC. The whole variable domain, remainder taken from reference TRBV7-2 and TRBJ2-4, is GAGVSQSPSNKVTEKGKDVELRCDPISGHTALYWYRQSLGQGLEFLIYFQGNSAPDKSGLPSDRFSAERTGGSVSTLTIQRTQQEDSAVYLCASSRDRSGGKNIQYFGAGTRLSVL.

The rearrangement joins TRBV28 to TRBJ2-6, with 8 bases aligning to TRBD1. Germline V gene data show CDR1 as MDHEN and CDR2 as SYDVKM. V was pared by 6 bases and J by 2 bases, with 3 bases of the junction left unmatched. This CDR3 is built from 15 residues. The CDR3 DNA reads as TGTGCCAGCAGCGAACAGGGGGCTGGGGCCAACGTCCTGACTTTC. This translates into CASSEQGAGANVLTF.

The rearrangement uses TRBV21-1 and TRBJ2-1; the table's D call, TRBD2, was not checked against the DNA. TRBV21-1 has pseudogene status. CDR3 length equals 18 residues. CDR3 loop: CASSKGPTSGRRYNEQFF. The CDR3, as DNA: TGTGCCAGCAGCAAGGGCCCAACTAGCGGGAGGCGTTACAATGAGCAGTTCTTC.

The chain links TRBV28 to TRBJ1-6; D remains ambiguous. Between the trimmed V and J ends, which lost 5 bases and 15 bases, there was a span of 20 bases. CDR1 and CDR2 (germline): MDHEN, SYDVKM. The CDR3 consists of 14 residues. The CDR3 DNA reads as TGTGCCAGCAGTCTCTCCTCAAAACACCCCCGCCTCCACTTT. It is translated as CASSLSSKHPRLHF.

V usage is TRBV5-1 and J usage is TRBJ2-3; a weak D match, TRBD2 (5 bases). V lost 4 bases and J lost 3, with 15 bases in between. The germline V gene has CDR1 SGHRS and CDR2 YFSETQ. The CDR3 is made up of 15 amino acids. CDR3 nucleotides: TGCGCCAGCAGCCTCGATCAACCGGGGACAGATACGCAGTATTTT. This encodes CASSLDQPGTDTQYF.

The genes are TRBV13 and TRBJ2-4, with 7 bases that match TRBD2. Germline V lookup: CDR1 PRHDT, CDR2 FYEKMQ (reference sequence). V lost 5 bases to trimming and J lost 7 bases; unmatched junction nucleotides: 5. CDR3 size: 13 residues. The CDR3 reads CASSHAAGNIQYF. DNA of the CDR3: TGTGCCAGCAGCCACGCAGCGGGGAACATTCAGTACTTC.

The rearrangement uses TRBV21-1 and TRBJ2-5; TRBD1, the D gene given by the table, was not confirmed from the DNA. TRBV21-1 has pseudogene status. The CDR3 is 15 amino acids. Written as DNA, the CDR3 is TGTGCCAGCAGCAAAGTGGGGCTAACCCAAGAGACCCAGTACTTC. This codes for CASSKVGLTQETQYF.

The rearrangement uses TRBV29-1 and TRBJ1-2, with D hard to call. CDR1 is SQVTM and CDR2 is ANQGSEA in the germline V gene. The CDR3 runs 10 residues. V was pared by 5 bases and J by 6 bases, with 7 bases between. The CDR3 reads CSVTNNGYTF. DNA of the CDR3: TGCAGCGTTACCAATAATGGCTACACCTTC. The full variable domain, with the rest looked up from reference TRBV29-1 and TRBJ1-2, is SAVISQKPSRDICQRGTSLTIQCQVDSQVTMMFWYRQQPGQSLTLIATANQGSEATYESGFVIDKFPISRPNLTFSTLTVSNMSPEDSSIYLCSVTNNGYTFGSGTRLTVV.

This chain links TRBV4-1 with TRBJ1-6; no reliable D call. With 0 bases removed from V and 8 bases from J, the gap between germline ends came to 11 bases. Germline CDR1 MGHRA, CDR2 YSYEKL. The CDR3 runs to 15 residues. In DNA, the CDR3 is TGCGCCAGCAGCCAAGAGGGATACGGTGATTCACCCCTCCACTTT. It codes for CASSQEGYGDSPLHF.

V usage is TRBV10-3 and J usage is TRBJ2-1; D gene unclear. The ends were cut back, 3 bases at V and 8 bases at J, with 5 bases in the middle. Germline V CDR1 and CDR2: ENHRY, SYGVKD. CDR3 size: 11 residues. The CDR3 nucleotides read TGTGCCATCAGTGAAGAGGATGAGCAGTTCTTC. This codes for CAISEEDEQFF.

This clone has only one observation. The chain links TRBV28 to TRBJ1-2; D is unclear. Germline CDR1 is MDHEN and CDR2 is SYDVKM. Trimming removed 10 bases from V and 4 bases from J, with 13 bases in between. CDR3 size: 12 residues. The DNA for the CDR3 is TGTGCCATCACTGGATGGGCCTATGGCTACACCTTC. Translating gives CAITGWAYGYTF.

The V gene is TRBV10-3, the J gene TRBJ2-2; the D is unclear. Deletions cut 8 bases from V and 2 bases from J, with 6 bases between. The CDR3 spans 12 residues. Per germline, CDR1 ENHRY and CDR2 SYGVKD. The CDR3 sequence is CAIGLNTGELFF. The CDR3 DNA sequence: TGTGCCATCGGGCTAAACACCGGGGAGCTGTTTTTT.